This T cell receptor beta chain was sequenced during a study of T cells in localized non-small cell lung cancer. The protocol was immunoSEQ multiplex PCR, while the TCRdb copy is restricted to in-frame clones and leaves out a portion. Of approximately 150,000 clones in the sample, roughly 90% are singletons; the top ten hold around 1.7%. About this clone itself: Its antigen is still unknown.

V was pared by 4 bases and J by 5 bases, with 13 bases of the junction left unmatched. This CDR3 region has 16 residues. Germline V gene data show CDR1 as SGHRS and CDR2 as YFSETQ. Study observations and caveats: Only one tumor region went through sequencing, so heterogeneity may still be there. Compared with tumor, uninvolved adjacent lung displayed greater T cell clonality, ranking highest overall.

The gene calls are TRBV5-1 and TRBJ2-5; 8 bases fit TRBD2. The sample in question was peripheral blood, obtained before any cancer treatment. This receptor was obtained from a female donor over 55 with stage I lung adenocarcinoma. The chain's CDR3 is CASSPNPPGGPETQYF. In DNA form, the CDR3 reads TGCGCCAGCAGCCCCAACCCACCGGGAGGGCCGGAGACCCAGTACTTC.